These 17 T cell receptor beta chains originate from one sample sequenced in a study of technical replicates of blood from a handful of donors. The table came from immunoSEQ multiplex PCR; TCRdb's copy has only in-frame clones and leaves some out. The sample comprises under 95,000 clones, about nine tenths of which are singletons, and 0.37% rests with the top ten. The source material was T cells isolated from PBMCs. Every receptor here comes from a human donor in good health. Some clones in this sample may be carry-over from other donors' samples.

The rearrangement links TRBV7-3 to TRBJ1-1; a possible D gene is TRBD1 (6 bases). Germline CDR1 and CDR2: SGHTA and FQGTGA. Trimming took 2 bases from V and 2 from J, leaving 15 bases between them. The CDR3 runs 16 residues. CDR3 nucleotides: TGTGCCAGCAGCTTATTGGCCAGGGGAACAAACACTGAAGCTTTCTTT. Translation gives CASSLLARGTNTEAFF.

The chain has TRBV7-6 and TRBJ1-1; 7 bases match TRBD1. Unmatched junction bases numbered 6, after V lost 4 bases and J lost 1 base. Germline CDR1 reads SGHVS; CDR2 reads FNYEAQ. The CDR3 totals 15 residues. The CDR3 protein is CASSSHRGANTEAFF. The CDR3 DNA reads as TGTGCCAGCAGCTCTCACAGGGGCGCGAACACTGAAGCTTTCTTT.

V and J are TRBV29-1 and TRBJ2-2, with 7 bases identical to TRBD1. The CDR3 consists of 14 residues. J was trimmed by 0 bases and V by 6 bases; bases with no gene match: 4. Germline V gives CDR1 SQVTM, CDR2 ANQGSEA. The CDR3 region has the DNA TGCAGCGTAGGCGGACAGGCGAACACCGGGGAGCTGTTTTTT. Protein sequence: CSVGGQANTGELFF.

This clone was seen a single time. The genes are TRBV27 and TRBJ1-5, with 7 nucleotides matching TRBD1. Trimming at V came to 5 bases and at J to 2 bases, leaving 6 bases not matched to a gene. The CDR3 is 15 amino acids. Germline V gives CDR1 MNHEY, CDR2 SMNVEV (reference sequence). The CDR3 loop is CASSPLDRGNQPQHF. CDR3 sequence (DNA): TGTGCCAGCAGTCCACTAGACAGGGGCAATCAGCCCCAGCATTTT.

The chain employs TRBV29-1 and TRBJ1-1; D call uncertain. V was shortened by 4 bases and J by 0 bases, with 9 bases between the two germline ends. The CDR3 length is 13 residues. CDR1 SQVTM and CDR2 ANQGSEA come from the germline V gene. The CDR3 bases are TGCAGCGTTGCGGGTCGGATGAACACTGAAGCTTTCTTT. Protein: CSVAGRMNTEAFF.

V is TRBV19 and J is TRBJ2-1, with 10 positions matching TRBD2. This CDR3 has 15 residues. With 2 bases clipped from V and 8 bases from J, the junction kept 6 bases outside the gene matches. The germline V gene has CDR1 LNHDA and CDR2 SQIVND (reference sequence). This CDR3 reads CASSISVAGGHEQFF. CDR3 DNA sequence: TGTGCCAGTAGTATATCGGTAGCGGGAGGTCATGAGCAGTTCTTC.

The rearrangement links TRBV4-1 to TRBJ2-2, with TRBD1 identical over 8 bases. The trim removed 1 base at V and 5 bases at J, leaving 15 bases unmatched. This CDR3 region has 19 residues. Per germline, CDR1 MGHRA and CDR2 YSYEKL. CDR3 sequence: CASSQAATLRGPRTGELFF. The CDR3 nucleotides are TGCGCCAGCAGCCAAGCGGCGACCCTCAGGGGGCCGAGGACCGGGGAGCTGTTTTTT.

The chain recombines TRBV27 with TRBJ2-7, with a tentative D call TRBD2 (5 bases). Trimming removed 0 bases from V and 5 bases from J, with 8 bases in between. Per the germline V gene, CDR1 is MNHEY and CDR2 is SMNVEV (reference sequence). The CDR3 has 13 amino acids. CDR3 protein: CASSLSEDHEQYF. The CDR3 DNA follows: TGTGCCAGCAGTTTATCGGAGGACCACGAGCAGTACTTC.

The chain is built from TRBV7-8 and TRBJ1-5, with 7 bases that match TRBD1. V dropped 1 base and J dropped 7; count of bases not matched to a gene: 4. The CDR3 runs to 14 residues. Germline-derived CDR1 and CDR2 are SGHVS and FQNEAQ. Written as DNA, the CDR3 is TGTGCCAGCAGCTTAGGAGGGGGCCGGCAGCCCCAGCATTTT. Translated, it gives CASSLGGGRQPQHF.

This chain links TRBV5-1 with TRBJ1-1; the match to TRBD1 covers 7 bases. Germline CDR1 and CDR2: SGHRS and YFSETQ. Trimming cost V 4 bases and J 4 bases; bases outside gene matches: 7. There are 14 residues in the CDR3. In nucleotides, the CDR3 is TGCGCCAGCAGCCAAATACAGGGGAGCACTGAAGCTTTCTTT. Its protein product is CASSQIQGSTEAFF.

The V and J genes are TRBV7-8 and TRBJ1-1; perhaps TRBD1 as D (6 bases). The V gene lost 2 bases and the J gene lost 0 bases, with 19 bases spanning the gap. CDR1 is SGHVS, CDR2 FQNEAQ, per germline. This CDR3 is 18 amino acids long. The DNA of the CDR3 is TGTGCCAGCAGCTTACCCACTACAGGGTCTCCGATGAACACTGAAGCTTTCTTT. Amino acids: CASSLPTTGSPMNTEAFF.

As for this clone: At one boundary the junction diverges from the germline segment, which might be a read error. V is TRBV11-1 and J is TRBJ2-7; D gene unclear. There are 13 residues in the CDR3. Germline-derived CDR1 and CDR2 are SGHAT and FQDESV (reference sequence). The CDR3: CPSSLLGNYGQYF. The CDR3 DNA sequence: TGTCCCAGCAGCTTATTGGGTAACTACGGGCAGTACTTC.

V is TRBV4-1 and J is TRBJ1-5, with D maybe TRBD1 (6 bases). The CDR3 is 17 residues long. Germline V gene sequence: CDR1 MGHRA, CDR2 YSYEKL. The V end was cut by 2 bases, the J end by 6 bases, with 20 bases between. As DNA, the CDR3 is TGCGCCAGCAGCCAAAGAGGGGGTTTGAGGCTAGGTCAGCCCCAGCATTTT. It is translated as CASSQRGGLRLGQPQHF.

The chain carries TRBV9 and TRBJ2-6; TRBD1 agrees at 9 bases. CDR1 and CDR2 (germline): SGDLS, YYNGEE. The V gene end was trimmed by 0 bases and the J gene end by 3 bases; junction bases not matched to a gene: 7. This CDR3 has 18 amino acids. The CDR3 here is CASSVGDRAEGGANVLTF. The CDR3 DNA follows: TGTGCCAGCAGCGTAGGGGACAGGGCTGAGGGTGGGGCCAACGTCCTGACTTTC.

The J gene is TRBJ1-5, the V gene TRBV11-2; tentatively, D is TRBD1 (5 bases). Germline V lookup: CDR1 SGHAT, CDR2 FQNNGV. V was shortened by 4 bases and J by 6 bases, with 7 bases between the two germline ends. There are 12 residues in the CDR3. In DNA, the CDR3 is TGTGCCAGCAGCTCCACAGGTCAGCCCCAGCATTTT. It translates to CASSSTGQPQHF.

This rearrangement joins TRBV5-1 to TRBJ2-1; 7 bases line up with TRBD2. Germline values: CDR1 SGHRS, CDR2 YFSETQ. The CDR3 covers 16 residues. The V gene end was trimmed by 0 bases and the J gene end by 5 bases; junction bases not matched to a gene: 8. CDR3 sequence (DNA): TGCGCCAGCAGCTTGGCGGTGCGGGGGAGAAACAATGAGCAGTTCTTC. Protein: CASSLAVRGRNNEQFF.

The rearrangement uses TRBV4-1 and TRBJ1-5, with 8 bases aligning to TRBD1. The CDR3 loop spans 16 amino acids. The trim removed 3 bases at V and 3 bases at J, leaving 7 bases unmatched. Germline values: CDR1 MGHRA, CDR2 YSYEKL. CDR3 sequence (DNA): TGCGCCAGCAGCCACTCCCAGGGGGCTTTCAATCAGCCCCAGCATTTT. The encoded protein is CASSHSQGAFNQPQHF.